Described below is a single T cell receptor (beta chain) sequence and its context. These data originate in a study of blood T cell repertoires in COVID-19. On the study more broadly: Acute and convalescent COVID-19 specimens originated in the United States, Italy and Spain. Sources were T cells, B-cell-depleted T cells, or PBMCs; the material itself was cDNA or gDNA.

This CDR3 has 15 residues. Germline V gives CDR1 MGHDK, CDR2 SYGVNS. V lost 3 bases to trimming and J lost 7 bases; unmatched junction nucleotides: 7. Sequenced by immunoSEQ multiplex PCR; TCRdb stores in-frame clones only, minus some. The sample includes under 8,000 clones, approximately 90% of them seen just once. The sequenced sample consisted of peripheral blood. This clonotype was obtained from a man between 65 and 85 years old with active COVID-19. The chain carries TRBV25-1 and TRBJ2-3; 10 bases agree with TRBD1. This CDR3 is CASSEPTGGLHTQYF. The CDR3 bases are TGTGCCAGCAGTGAGCCGACAGGGGGCTTACATACGCAGTATTTT.